This T cell receptor (beta chain) emerged from a study of neurological immune-mediated disorders (dated by TCRdb to between 2018 and 2021). Regarding the research as a whole: Of the approximately 34 multiple sclerosis patients, 31 had relapsing-remitting MS and 3 had secondary progressive MS. The cohort was made up of approximately 71 subjects, consisting of roughly 15 HAM/TSP patients, around 35 multiple sclerosis patients and 20 healthy controls. Longitudinal samples, technical triplicates and paired sorted CD4+ and CD8+ T-cell subsets, alongside PBMC samples, were included among the roughly 110 TCR-beta libraries. Peripheral blood TCR-beta repertoires from patients with HTLV-I-associated myelopathy (HAM/TSP), patients with multiple sclerosis, and healthy controls were compared in the study using UMI-based sequencing.

CDR1 and CDR2 are read off the germline V gene (reference sequence) as MNHNY and SVGAGI. The junction shows trimming of 6 bases on V and 5 bases on J, plus 8 bases between the germline ends. The cysteine opens and the phenylalanine closes a CDR3 of 12 amino acids. Only CDR3 DNA remains: 36 bases, in frame from the first base. Summary of the overall study and its limitations: No identical CDR3 amino acid sequences were found to be shared among expanded clones across subjects, suggesting that TCR-beta repertoires were private in all groups. Phylogenetic analysis grouped repertoires from 18 of 34 MS patients into a cluster of related CDR3 sequences, suggesting a possible repertoire-level signature. No clinical or MRI features were associated with the MS cluster, and the authors said that larger cohorts are needed. The highest TCR clonal expansion was observed in HAM/TSP patients, whereas the lowest was observed in MS patients, even when compared with healthy controls.

For the unsorted PBMC libraries, 2 million PBMCs were stored in RNAlater at -80 degrees C until RNA extraction and were used to generate the libraries. Multiple sclerosis patients were enrolled in a US clinical protocol under which disease progression was evaluated by magnetic resonance imaging. Peripheral blood underwent Ficoll-Hypaque density gradient centrifugation to isolate PBMCs, which were then cryopreserved in liquid nitrogen. To synthesize cDNA, template-switch 5'RACE was performed with a primer carrying a 10-nucleotide random unique molecular identifier so that each TCR transcript was tagged. Every sequencing run yielded over 190 million TCR-beta sequences covering 15-18 subjects. The RNeasy kit was used for extraction of total RNA. The KAPA Real-time Library Amplification kit was used to amplify TCR-beta VDJ regions with primers targeting the TCR constant region and the 5'RACE anchor. A first PCR added sample indexes and Illumina adaptors, and a second PCR then raised library yield. After Ampure bead purification, the roughly 650 bp TCR product was size-selected on a 2% E-gel SizeSelection system. Library quality was checked on a Bioanalyzer, concentration was measured with Qubit, and libraries were quantified with the Kapa Library Quantification kit before pooling. An Illumina HiSeq 2500 sequenced the libraries paired-end 2 x 150 bp. To increase sequence diversity, about 24-32% phiX was spiked into each library pool. The authors processed their data as follows. The UMI-based MiGEC pipeline processed quality-filtered reads and removed over 75% of raw TCR sequences during error correction. VDJ genes were aligned to IMGT germline references, and clonotypes were defined by unique CDR3 amino acid sequence plus V-J genes. Clonal expansion, Shannon diversity, and CDR3 relatedness (CalcPairwiseDistances, ClusterSamples) were evaluated with VDJtools, and phylogenetic trees were built with CLCbio workbench. Expanded clones were defined as having at least 8 unique UMIs, based on coefficient-of-variation modelling across technical triplicates. In TCRdb, the public reads were trimmed at Q25 with fastp and aligned with MiXCR, with productive beta chains retained. Under each unique CDR3 protein, matching rows form one entry showing the most common genes and DNA. The V and J calls were determined by TCRdb, not by the authors. This sample lists 50,000 to 65,000 distinct CDR3 sequences; roughly 3.5% were detected once. Jointly, the top ten make up roughly 1.5% of the sample.

This clonotype appeared many times. It has no known antigen specificity. No base quality values were provided; no much bigger clone lies one nucleotide off. The rearranged segments are TRBV6-6 and TRBJ2-4; too little of a D gene remains to name it. Sequences were obtained from PBMCs. The sequence came from a man aged 25-45 years with multiple sclerosis. The CDR3 protein: CASSFGENIQYF. The DNA sequence reads TGTGCCAGCAGCTTCGGAGAAAACATTCAGTACTTC.